Following are 14 T cell receptor beta chains from one sample sequenced in a study of cytomegalovirus exposure and HLA in healthy donors. It was with 60 Vbeta and 13 Jbeta primers that the PCR ran. Some clones are missing from TCRdb's copy, which holds only in-frame ones; the method was immunoSEQ multiplex PCR. The table records fewer than 90,000 clones, around four fifths of them present only once. Sequenced: PBMCs. These receptors were taken from a male donor in good health and CMV-seronegative.

The CDR3 sequence: CASSLGRGRSGNTIYF. The CDR3 DNA follows: TGTGCCAGCAGCTTAGGTCGGGGGAGGTCTGGAAACACCATATATTTT. V is TRBV7-8 and J is TRBJ1-3; tentative D call: TRBD1 (5 bases). There are 16 residues in the CDR3. Germline-derived CDR1 and CDR2 are SGHVS and FQNEAQ. V lost 1 base to trimming and J lost 1 base, with 11 bases between them.

The chain recombines TRBV29-1 with TRBJ1-2, with 8 bases lining up with TRBD1. V was pared by 7 bases and J by 7 bases, with 8 bases of the junction left unmatched. Germline-derived CDR1 and CDR2 are SQVTM and ANQGSEA. CDR3 size: 12 residues. The CDR3 here is CSASGQVSGYTF. DNA of the CDR3: TGCAGCGCCTCGGGACAGGTCTCTGGCTACACCTTC.

The chain combines TRBV7-6 with TRBJ1-1; D remains unclear. The ends were cut back, 5 bases at V and 3 bases at J, with 16 bases in the middle. The CDR3 is 15 amino acids. Per germline, CDR1 SGHVS and CDR2 FNYEAQ. In DNA form, the CDR3 reads TGTGCCAGCAGCGCGGATATTAAGTGGGACACTGAAGCTTTCTTT. This codes for CASSADIKWDTEAFF. Combining the CDR3 with reference TRBV7-6 and TRBJ1-1 gives the whole variable domain GAGVSQSPRYKVTKRGQDVALRCDPISGHVSLYWYRQALGQGPEFLTYFNYEAQQDKSGLPNDRFSAERPEGSISTLTIQRTEQRDSAMYRCASSADIKWDTEAFFGQGTRLTVV.

The CDR3 sequence is CASSLDRGRLNGYTF. CDR3 DNA: TGTGCCAGCAGCTTAGACAGGGGGCGGTTGAATGGCTACACCTTC. The V call is TRBV7-2, the J call TRBJ1-2; 9 positions agree with TRBD1. Per the germline V gene, CDR1 is SGHTA and CDR2 is FQGNSA. CDR3 length: 15 residues. Losses at the gene ends were 1 base for V and 6 bases for J; bases not matched to a gene: 6.

The chain combines TRBV29-1 with TRBJ1-1; D remains unclear. Per the germline V gene, CDR1 is SQVTM and CDR2 is ANQGSEA. The CDR3 spans 14 residues. V was clipped by 5 bases and J by 1 base, with 14 bases between them. CDR3 sequence (DNA): TGCAGCGTTCGGGGTGGGGAAAGGAACACTGAAGCTTTCTTT. Its translation is CSVRGGERNTEAFF.

The chain joins TRBV27 to TRBJ2-1, with D maybe TRBD1 (6 bases). In germline, CDR1 is MNHEY, CDR2 SMNVEV (reference sequence). The germline V and J ends were trimmed by 3 bases and 1 base, with 19 bases remaining between them. The length of the CDR3 is 18 residues. CDR3 DNA sequence: TGTGCCAGCAGTTTGGCCCCCTACAGGGAAGCATCCTACAATGAGCAGTTCTTC. As protein: CASSLAPYREASYNEQFF.

The V call is TRBV14, the J call TRBJ1-1; D is unclear. CDR1 and CDR2 from the germline V gene are SGHDN and FVKESK. The CDR3 covers 14 residues. Trimming pared 4 bases from V and 1 base from J, leaving 10 bases between. The CDR3 reads CASSRYTGNTEAFF. The CDR3 region has the DNA TGTGCCAGCAGCCGTTATACGGGGAACACTGAAGCTTTCTTT. The variable domain in full, with the rest retrieved from reference TRBV14 and TRBJ1-1, is EAGVTQFPSHSVIEKGQTVTLRCDPISGHDNLYWYRRVMGKEIKFLLHFVKESKQDESGMPNNRFLAERTGGTYSTLKVQPAELEDSGVYFCASSRYTGNTEAFFGQGTRLTVV.

Concerning this clone: The sample holds other DNA sequences that translate to the same CDR3. The chain combines TRBV11-3 with TRBJ1-1, with unresolved D. Germline V gene lookup returns CDR1 SGHNT and CDR2 YENEEA. V dropped 1 base and J dropped 1 base, with 7 bases sitting between them. The CDR3 is 14 amino acids. The CDR3 sequence is CASSLGRANTEAFF. The CDR3 nucleotides are TGTGCCAGCAGCTTAGGGCGGGCGAACACTGAAGCTTTCTTT. Using reference TRBV11-3 and TRBJ1-1 for the parts outside the CDR3, the full variable domain is EAGVVQSPRYKIIEKKQPVAFWCNPISGHNTLYWYLQNLGQGPELLIRYENEEAVDDSQLPKDRFSAERLKGVDSTLKIQPAELGDSAVYLCASSLGRANTEAFFGQGTRLTVV.

The chain has TRBV27 and TRBJ1-6, with 9 positions matching TRBD1. The ends lost 4 bases at V and 7 bases at J; junction bases unmatched: 2. Germline-derived CDR1 and CDR2 are MNHEY and SMNVEV (reference sequence). There are 14 residues in the CDR3. CDR3 coding DNA: TGTGCCAGCAGTTGGGACAGGGAGAATTCACCCCTCCACTTT. This translates into CASSWDRENSPLHF.

This chain links TRBV5-1 with TRBJ1-2; TRBD1 aligns across 9 bases. Germline trimming cut 1 base from V and 4 bases from J; bases unmatched to any gene: 2. Looked up from germline, CDR1 is SGHRS and CDR2 is YFSETQ. The CDR3 loop spans 14 amino acids. The CDR3 region is CASSLTGGGYGYTF. In DNA, the CDR3 is TGCGCCAGCAGCTTGACAGGGGGCGGCTATGGCTACACCTTC.

J is TRBJ2-1 and V is TRBV27; 8 nucleotides agree with TRBD2. The CDR3 loop spans 17 amino acids. The germline CDR1 and CDR2 sequences are MNHEY and SMNVEV (reference sequence). The V segment lost 8 bases and the J segment 1 base; nucleotides outside the gene matches: 13. CDR3 nucleotide sequence: TGTGCCAGCCATCCTAGCGGGCCCCTGATTTCCTACAATGAGCAGTTCTTC. Amino acid sequence: CASHPSGPLISYNEQFF.

This rearrangement joins TRBV7-2 to TRBJ1-1; D not certain. The CDR3 covers 15 residues. V was trimmed by 2 bases and J by 4 bases, leaving 14 bases between them. Germline loops: CDR1 SGHTA, CDR2 FQGNSA. This CDR3 reads CASSLSPGYGTEAFF. The CDR3, as DNA: TGTGCCAGCAGCTTATCCCCGGGGTACGGCACTGAAGCTTTCTTT.

The chain recombines TRBV19 with TRBJ2-3; D is unclear. The CDR3 covers 14 residues. Deletions cut 5 bases from V and 3 bases from J, with 12 bases between. In germline, CDR1 is LNHDA, CDR2 SQIVND (reference sequence). The CDR3 reads CASSLNPRTDTQYF. The CDR3 coding sequence is TGTGCCAGTAGTCTCAATCCGCGGACAGATACGCAGTATTTT.

The chain is built from TRBV4-1 and TRBJ1-5; no reliable D call. This CDR3 has 15 amino acids. Per the germline V gene, CDR1 is MGHRA and CDR2 is YSYEKL. With 1 base removed from V and 0 bases from J, the gap between germline ends came to 7 bases. The CDR3, as DNA: TGCGCCAGCAGCCAAGGGGCGATTAGCAATCAGCCCCAGCATTTT. It translates to CASSQGAISNQPQHF.